This entry features one T cell receptor (beta chain) sequence. This sample is drawn from a study of blood T cell repertoires in COVID-19. The CDR3 sequence is 15 residues long. CDR1 and CDR2 (germline): MNHEY, SMNVEV (reference sequence). V was clipped by 6 bases and J by 5 bases; unmatched bases: 8. Method: immunoSEQ multiplex PCR; TCRdb's copy keeps in-frame clones and lacks some. This table holds 130,000 or so clones, 84% found once. Sequenced sample: peripheral blood. V and J are TRBV27 and TRBJ1-1, with 11 bases matching TRBD1. The TCR originated in a man aged 60 to 75 with acute or convalescent COVID-19. This CDR3 is CASRITDRGRTEAFF. The CDR3 DNA is TGTGCCAGCAGGATCACGGACAGGGGGCGGACTGAAGCTTTCTTT.